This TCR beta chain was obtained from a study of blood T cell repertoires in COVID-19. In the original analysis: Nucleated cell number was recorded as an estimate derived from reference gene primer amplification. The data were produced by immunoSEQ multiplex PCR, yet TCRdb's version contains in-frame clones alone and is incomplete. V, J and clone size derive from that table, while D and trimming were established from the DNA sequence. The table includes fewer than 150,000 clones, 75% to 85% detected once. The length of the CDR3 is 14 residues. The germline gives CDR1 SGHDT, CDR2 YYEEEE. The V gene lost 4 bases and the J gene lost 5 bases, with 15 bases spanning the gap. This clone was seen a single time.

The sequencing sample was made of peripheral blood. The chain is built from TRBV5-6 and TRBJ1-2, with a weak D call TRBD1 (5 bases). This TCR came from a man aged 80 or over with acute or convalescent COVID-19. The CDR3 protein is CASSGGNRRYGYTF. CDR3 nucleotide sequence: TGTGCCAGCAGCGGTGGGAACAGGCGGTATGGCTACACCTTC.